Below, one T cell receptor beta chain is given with its context. What it recognizes is unknown. RNA transcripts yielded amplified TCR beta CDR3 regions. HTBI primers primed a first-round RT-PCR, and a second-round multiplex PCR followed. TCRdb processed the multiplex PCR reads anew with MiXCR; each CDR3 protein has one entry. The top ten hold around 3.1% of the sample, which has some 410,000 distinct CDR3 sequences, around 21% seen once. This entry is derived from a study of Graves' ophthalmopathy and Graves' hyperthyroidism. Trimming removed 2 bases from V and 1 base from J, with 15 bases in between. The CDR3 sequence is 17 residues long. The germline V gene has CDR1 SEHNR and CDR2 FQNEAQ (reference sequence). Hyperthyroidism patients, aged 18 to 65, were newly diagnosed, under 2 months' duration. It was from more than 9 ml of fresh peripheral blood that the PBMCs came. Whole-study findings and limits: Blood shared most expanded thyroid clonotypes above 0.001 frequency.

The V and J genes are TRBV7-9 and TRBJ2-4; D may be TRBD2 (5 bases). This sequence was found in a woman between 18 and 29 years old with stable Graves' hyperthyroidism. The source material was peripheral blood. The CDR3 loop is CASSLIPGYTAKNIQYF. Here the CDR3 DNA reads TGTGCCAGCAGCTTAATTCCGGGGTACACCGCCAAAAACATTCAGTACTTC.